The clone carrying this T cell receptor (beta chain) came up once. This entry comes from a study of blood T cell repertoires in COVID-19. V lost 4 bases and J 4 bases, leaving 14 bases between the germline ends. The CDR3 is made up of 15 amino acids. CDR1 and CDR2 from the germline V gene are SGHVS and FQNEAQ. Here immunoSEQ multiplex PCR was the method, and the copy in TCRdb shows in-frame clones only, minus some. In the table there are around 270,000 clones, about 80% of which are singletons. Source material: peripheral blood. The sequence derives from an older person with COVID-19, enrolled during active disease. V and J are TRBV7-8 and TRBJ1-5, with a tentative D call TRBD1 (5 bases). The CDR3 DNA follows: TGTGCCAGCAGCTCAGAGCGGGGCTTAAATCAGCCCCAGCATTTT. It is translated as CASSSERGLNQPQHF.